The 6 T cell receptor beta chains reported below all come from one sample, sequenced in a study of cytotoxic CD8 clonotypes in ibrutinib-treated CLL. Clones were sequenced by immunoSEQ multiplex PCR, and TCRdb holds only the in-frame ones, with some missing. This repertoire shows around 330,000 clones, about 61% found once; its top ten account for roughly 6.7%. The input for sequencing was PBMCs, taken after 36 months of ibrutinib treatment. These receptors all stem from a human donor with chronic lymphocytic leukemia.

This chain connects TRBV11-1 to TRBJ1-1, with D tentatively TRBD1 (6 bases). Deletions cut 4 bases from V and 4 bases from J, with 13 bases between. Germline assignment: CDR1 SGHAT and CDR2 FQDESV (reference sequence). This CDR3 contains 14 residues. CDR3 nucleotide sequence: TGTGCCAGCAGCTCGAACCAGGGGAGCACTGAAGCTTTCTTT. Protein sequence: CASSSNQGSTEAFF.

The chain has TRBV6-1 and TRBJ2-7, with D maybe TRBD1 (6 bases). V was pared by 8 bases and J by 4 bases, with 21 bases between. The CDR3 sequence is 15 residues long. Germline V gene sequence: CDR1 MNHNS, CDR2 SASEGT. The CDR3 coding sequence is TGTGCCAGCTCTCCTACCGGGACACTCCCTTACGAGCAGTACTTC. This translates into CASSPTGTLPYEQYF.

CDR3 nucleotides: TGTGCCAGCAGCCTTAATCAAGACAGGCACGAGCAGTACTTC. This translates into CASSLNQDRHEQYF. The chain employs TRBV7-2 and TRBJ2-7; D possibly corresponds to TRBD1 (6 bases). CDR3 length equals 14 residues. V lost 5 bases and J 5 bases, leaving 16 bases between the germline ends. The V gene's germline CDR1 is SGHTA and CDR2 FQGNSA.

In this sample, this clone turned up once. The genes are TRBV18 and TRBJ1-1, with D uncertain. The V end lost 0 bases, the J end lost 5 bases, and 7 bases lay between the germline ends. The V gene's germline CDR1 is KGHSH and CDR2 LQKENI. The CDR3 contains 13 residues. CDR3 sequence reads: CASSPPHRTEAFF. The CDR3 bases are TGTGCCAGCTCACCACCCCATAGGACTGAAGCTTTCTTT.

The chain combines TRBV25-1 with TRBJ2-7; weak D call: TRBD2 (6 bases). This CDR3 contains 15 residues. Germline V gene data show CDR1 as MGHDK and CDR2 as SYGVNS. Trimming removed 6 bases from V and 0 bases from J, with 15 bases in between. The CDR3 protein is CASRSTTRISYEQYF. The CDR3 DNA is TGTGCCAGCAGGTCAACGACTAGGATCTCCTACGAGCAGTACTTC.

This clone showed up just a few times. J is TRBJ2-3 and V is TRBV29-1; 12 bases are shared with TRBD2. The CDR3 has 13 residues. Germline CDR1 SQVTM, CDR2 ANQGSEA. Germline trimming cut 4 bases from V and 5 bases from J; bases unmatched to any gene: 1. The CDR3 coding sequence is TGCAGCGTTGCTAGCGGGAGGGGAGATACGCAGTATTTT. Its translation is CSVASGRGDTQYF.